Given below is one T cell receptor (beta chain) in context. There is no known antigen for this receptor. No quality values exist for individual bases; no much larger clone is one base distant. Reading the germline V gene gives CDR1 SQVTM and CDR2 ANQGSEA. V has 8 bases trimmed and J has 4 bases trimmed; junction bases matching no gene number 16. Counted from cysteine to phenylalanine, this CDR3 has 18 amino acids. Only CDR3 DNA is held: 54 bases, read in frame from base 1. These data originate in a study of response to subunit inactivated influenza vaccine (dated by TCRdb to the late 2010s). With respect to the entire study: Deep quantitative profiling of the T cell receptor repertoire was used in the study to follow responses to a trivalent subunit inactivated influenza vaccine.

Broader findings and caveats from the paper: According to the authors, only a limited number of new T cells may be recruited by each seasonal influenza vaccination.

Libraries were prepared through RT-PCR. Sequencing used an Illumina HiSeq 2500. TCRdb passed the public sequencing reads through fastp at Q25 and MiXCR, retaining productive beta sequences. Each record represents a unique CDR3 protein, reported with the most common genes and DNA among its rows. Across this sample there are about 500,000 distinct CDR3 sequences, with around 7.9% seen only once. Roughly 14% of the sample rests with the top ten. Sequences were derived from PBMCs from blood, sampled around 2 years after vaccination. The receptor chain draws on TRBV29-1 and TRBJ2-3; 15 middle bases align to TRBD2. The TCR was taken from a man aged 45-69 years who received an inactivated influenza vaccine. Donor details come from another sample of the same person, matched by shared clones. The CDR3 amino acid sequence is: CSLWTSGGARGGADTQYF. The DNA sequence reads TGCAGCCTGTGGACTAGCGGGGGGGCCCGGGGAGGCGCAGATACGCAGTATTTT.